Given below is one T cell receptor beta chain in context. The antigen is unknown. Treatment meaning: oral pan-JAK inhibitor, 5-10 mg twice daily. Sampling of alopecia areata patients yielded lesional scalp punch biopsies as well as peripheral blood. J gave up 11 bases and V 5 bases, and 12 bases lay outside the gene matches. The CDR3 runs 15 residues. Per the germline V gene, CDR1 is SGHTA and CDR2 is FQGNSA. In each case, RNA was isolated and then reverse transcribed into cDNA as the sequencing template. The protocol was immunoSEQ multiplex PCR, while the TCRdb copy is restricted to in-frame clones and leaves out a portion. The sample carries around 200,000 clones, about 60% recorded once. The data were obtained in a study of CD8+ T cells in alopecia areata. Background on the study: Treated patients took oral tofacitinib at 5 to 10 mg twice daily. The study's findings and limits: Tofacitinib delivered significant drops in scalp clonality and in expanded CD8+ clones among the top 100.

This chain uses TRBV7-2 with TRBJ2-1; 10 nucleotides line up with TRBD1. The source material was CD8+ T cells sorted from blood, sampled at week 24, from a patient treated with tofacitinib. This receptor was identified in a human donor with alopecia areata. The CDR3 DNA reads TGTGCCAGCAGCACAGGGACAGGGGAGGACCGACAGCAGTTCTTC. Translation: CASSTGTGEDRQQFF.